Below, 5 T cell receptor beta chains from the same sample are listed, as sequenced in a study of T cells in Graves' hyperthyroidism and ophthalmopathy. TCR beta CDR3 sequences were amplified from RNA transcripts. HTBI primers drove first-round RT-PCR of the TCR CDR3. Each CDR3 protein gets one entry after TCRdb re-called the multiplex PCR reads with MiXCR. The sample shows approximately 410,000 distinct CDR3 sequences, roughly 14% of them seen only once. The sequencing sample was made of blood. These receptors originate from a young man with Graves' ophthalmopathy.

DNA of the CDR3: TGCGCCAGCAGTCACATCCATAACGGAGCGAACACCGGGGAGCTGTTTTTT. Its translation is CASSHIHNGANTGELFF. The V gene is TRBV4-1, the J gene TRBJ2-2; D gene unclear. V lost 6 bases and J lost 0, with 17 bases in between. The CDR3 loop spans 17 amino acids. CDR1 is MGHRA and CDR2 is YSYEKL in the germline V gene.

The V gene is TRBV19, the J gene TRBJ2-2; D is perhaps TRBD1 (5 bases). From germline, CDR1 is LNHDA and CDR2 SQIVND (reference sequence). Trimming left V 7 bases short and J 6 bases short, with 18 bases between. The CDR3 loop spans 15 amino acids. The CDR3 region has the DNA TGTGCCAGTACCATAAGGAAGCAGGGCTCCGGGGAGCTGTTTTTT. Amino acids: CASTIRKQGSGELFF.

This clonotype has ten or more counts. V and J are TRBV7-6 and TRBJ2-5, with D perhaps matching TRBD2 (5 bases). The germline V and J ends were trimmed by 6 bases and 4 bases, with 12 bases remaining between them. Germline lookup yields CDR1 SGHVS and CDR2 FNYEAQ. The CDR3 runs to 13 residues. The CDR3 here is CASRLGGTETQYF. CDR3 sequence (DNA): TGTGCCAGCAGACTAGGTGGCACAGAGACCCAGTACTTC.

This clonotype was detected many times. The chain is built from TRBV7-2 and TRBJ1-5, with TRBD1 as a possible D gene (5 bases). Deletions cut 1 base from V and 0 bases from J, with 10 bases between. CDR3 length equals 16 residues. Germline V lookup: CDR1 SGHTA, CDR2 FQGNSA. The CDR3 loop is CASSLVGGSSNQPQHF. CDR3 DNA: TGTGCCAGCAGCTTAGTGGGGGGTTCTAGCAATCAGCCCCAGCATTTT.

This clonotype was recorded many times. This chain uses TRBV9 with TRBJ2-5; 7 bases line up with TRBD2. The CDR3 sequence is 15 residues long. V shed 2 bases and J 2 bases; nucleotides not matched to a gene: 6. Per the germline V gene, CDR1 is SGDLS and CDR2 is YYNGEE. CDR3: CASSVGGGSQETQYF. The CDR3 coding sequence is TGTGCCAGCAGCGTGGGGGGAGGGTCACAAGAGACCCAGTACTTC.